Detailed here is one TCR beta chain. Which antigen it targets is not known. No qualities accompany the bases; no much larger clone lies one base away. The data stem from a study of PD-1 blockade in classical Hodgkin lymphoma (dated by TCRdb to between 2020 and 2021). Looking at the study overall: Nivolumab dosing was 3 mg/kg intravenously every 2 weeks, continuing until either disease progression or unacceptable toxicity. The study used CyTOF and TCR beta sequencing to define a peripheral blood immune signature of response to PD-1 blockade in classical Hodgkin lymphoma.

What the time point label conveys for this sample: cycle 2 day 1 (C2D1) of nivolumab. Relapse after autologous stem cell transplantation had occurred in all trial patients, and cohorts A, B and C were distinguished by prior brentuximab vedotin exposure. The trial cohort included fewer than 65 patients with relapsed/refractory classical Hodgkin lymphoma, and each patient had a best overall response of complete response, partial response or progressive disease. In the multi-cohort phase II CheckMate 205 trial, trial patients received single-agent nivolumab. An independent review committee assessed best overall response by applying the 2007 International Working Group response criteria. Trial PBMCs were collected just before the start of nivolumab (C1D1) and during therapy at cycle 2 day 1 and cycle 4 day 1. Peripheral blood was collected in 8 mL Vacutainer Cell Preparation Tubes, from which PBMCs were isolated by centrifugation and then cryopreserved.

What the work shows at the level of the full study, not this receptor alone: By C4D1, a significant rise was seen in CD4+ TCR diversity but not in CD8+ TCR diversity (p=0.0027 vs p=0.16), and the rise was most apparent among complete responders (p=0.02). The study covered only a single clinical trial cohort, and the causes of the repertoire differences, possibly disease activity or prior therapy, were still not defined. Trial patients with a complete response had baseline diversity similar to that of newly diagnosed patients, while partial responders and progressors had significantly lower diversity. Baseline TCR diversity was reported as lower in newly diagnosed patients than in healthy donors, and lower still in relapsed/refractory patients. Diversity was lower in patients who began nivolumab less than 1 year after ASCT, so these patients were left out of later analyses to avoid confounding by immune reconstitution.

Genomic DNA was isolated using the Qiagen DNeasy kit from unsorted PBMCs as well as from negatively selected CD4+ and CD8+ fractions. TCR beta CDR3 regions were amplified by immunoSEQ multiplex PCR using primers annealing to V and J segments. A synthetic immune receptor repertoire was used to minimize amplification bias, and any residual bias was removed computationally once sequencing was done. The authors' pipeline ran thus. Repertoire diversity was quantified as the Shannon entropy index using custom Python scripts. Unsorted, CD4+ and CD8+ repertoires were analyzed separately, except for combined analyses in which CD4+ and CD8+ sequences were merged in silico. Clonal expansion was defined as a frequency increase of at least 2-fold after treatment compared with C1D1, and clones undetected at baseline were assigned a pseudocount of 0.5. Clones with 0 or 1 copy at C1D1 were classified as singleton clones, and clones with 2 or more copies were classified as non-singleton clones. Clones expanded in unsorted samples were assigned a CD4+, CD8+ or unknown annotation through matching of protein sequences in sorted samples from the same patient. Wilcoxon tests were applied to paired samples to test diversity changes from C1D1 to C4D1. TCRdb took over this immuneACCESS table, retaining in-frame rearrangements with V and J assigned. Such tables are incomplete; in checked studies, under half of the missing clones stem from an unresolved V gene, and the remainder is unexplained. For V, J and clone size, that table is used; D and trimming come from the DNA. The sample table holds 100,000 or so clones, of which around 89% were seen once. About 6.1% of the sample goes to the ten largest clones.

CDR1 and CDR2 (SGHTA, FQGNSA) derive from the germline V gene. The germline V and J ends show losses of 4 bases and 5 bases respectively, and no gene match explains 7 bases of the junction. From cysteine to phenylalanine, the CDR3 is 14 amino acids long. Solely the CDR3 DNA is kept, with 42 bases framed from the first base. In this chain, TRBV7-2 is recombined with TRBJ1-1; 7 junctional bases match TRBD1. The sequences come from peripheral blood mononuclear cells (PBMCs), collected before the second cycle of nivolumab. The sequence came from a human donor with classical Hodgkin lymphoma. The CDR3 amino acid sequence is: CASSSQGRGTEAFF. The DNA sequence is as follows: TGTGCCAGCAGCTCACAGGGGCGGGGGACTGAAGCTTTCTTT.